The T cell receptor (beta chain) under discussion was sequenced for a study of CD8+CD57+ T cells in acquired aplastic anemia. Previously, flow cytometry had revealed CD8+CD57+ cell expansion in the patients chosen for sequencing. Blood came from patients not yet given any therapy. This clonotype was counted at least ten times. Genomic DNA, serving as template, underwent TCR beta VDJ and CDR3 profiling. TCRdb processed the reads anew with MiXCR; each CDR3 protein has one entry. The repertoire holds around 210,000 distinct CDR3 sequences, with roughly two thirds as singletons. Looked up from germline, CDR1 is DFQATT and CDR2 is SNEGSKA (reference sequence). CDR3 size: 13 residues. The V end was cut by 7 bases, the J end by 2 bases, with 13 bases between.

This receptor was taken from a human donor with aplastic anemia. The sample taken for sequencing was sorted CD4+, CD8+, or CD8+CD57+ T cells (not recorded which) from PBMCs. The gene calls are TRBV20-1 and TRBJ2-3; the D gene could be TRBD1 or TRBD2 (5 bases each). In DNA form, the CDR3 reads TGCAGTGTAGAGGGACCCCACACAGATACGCAGTATTTT. This translates into CSVEGPHTDTQYF.